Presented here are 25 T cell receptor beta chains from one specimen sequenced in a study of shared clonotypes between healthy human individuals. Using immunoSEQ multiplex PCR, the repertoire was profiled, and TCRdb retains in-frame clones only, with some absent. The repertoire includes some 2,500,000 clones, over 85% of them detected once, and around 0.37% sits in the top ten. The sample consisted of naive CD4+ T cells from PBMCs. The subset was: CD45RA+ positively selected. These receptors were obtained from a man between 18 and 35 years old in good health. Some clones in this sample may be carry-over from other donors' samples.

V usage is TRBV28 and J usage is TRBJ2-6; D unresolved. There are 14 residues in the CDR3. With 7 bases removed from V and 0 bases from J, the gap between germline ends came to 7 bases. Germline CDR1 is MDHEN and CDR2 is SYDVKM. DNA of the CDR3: TGTGCCAGCATCTCCCCCTCTGGGGCCAACGTCCTGACTTTC. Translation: CASISPSGANVLTF.

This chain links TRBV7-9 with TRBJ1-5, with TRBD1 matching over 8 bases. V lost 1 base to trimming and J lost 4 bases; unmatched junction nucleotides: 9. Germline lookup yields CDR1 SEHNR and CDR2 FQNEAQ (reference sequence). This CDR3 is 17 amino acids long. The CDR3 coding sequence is TGTGCCAGCAGCTTAGGGGCAGGGGGCGAATTAAATCAGCCCCAGCATTTT. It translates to CASSLGAGGELNQPQHF.

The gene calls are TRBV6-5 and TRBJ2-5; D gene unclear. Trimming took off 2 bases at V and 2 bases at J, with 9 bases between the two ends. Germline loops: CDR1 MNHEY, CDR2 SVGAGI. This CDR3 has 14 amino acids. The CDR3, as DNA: TGTGCCAGCAGTTACGGCACAAGGCAAGAGACCCAGTACTTC. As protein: CASSYGTRQETQYF.

The CDR3, as DNA: TGCGCCAGCAGCCAAGACCGGTGGGGTGCGGGACAGGGTGGAGATACGCAGTATTTT. Its protein is CASSQDRWGAGQGGDTQYF. V is TRBV4-1 and J is TRBJ2-3; 9 bases are shared with TRBD1. CDR3 length: 19 amino acids. V was clipped by 0 bases and J by 5 bases; unmatched bases: 15. CDR1 and CDR2 (germline): MGHRA, YSYEKL.

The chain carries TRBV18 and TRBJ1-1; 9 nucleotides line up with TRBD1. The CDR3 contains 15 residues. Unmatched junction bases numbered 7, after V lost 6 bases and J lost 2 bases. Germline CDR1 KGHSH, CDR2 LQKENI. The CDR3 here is CASSRTGAHNTEAFF. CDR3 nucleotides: TGTGCCAGCTCCCGGACAGGGGCGCATAACACTGAAGCTTTCTTT.

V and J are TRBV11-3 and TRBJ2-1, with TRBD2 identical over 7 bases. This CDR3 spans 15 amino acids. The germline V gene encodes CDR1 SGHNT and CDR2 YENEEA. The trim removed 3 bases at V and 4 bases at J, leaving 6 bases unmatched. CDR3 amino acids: CASSLGGEDYNEQFF. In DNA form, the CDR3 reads TGTGCCAGCAGCTTGGGAGGGGAGGATTACAATGAGCAGTTCTTC.

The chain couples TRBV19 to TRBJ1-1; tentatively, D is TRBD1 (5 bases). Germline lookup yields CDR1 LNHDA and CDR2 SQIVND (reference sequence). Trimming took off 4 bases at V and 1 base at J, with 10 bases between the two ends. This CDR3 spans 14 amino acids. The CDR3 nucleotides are TGTGCCAGTAGTACCATGACAGCGAACACTGAAGCTTTCTTT. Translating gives CASSTMTANTEAFF.

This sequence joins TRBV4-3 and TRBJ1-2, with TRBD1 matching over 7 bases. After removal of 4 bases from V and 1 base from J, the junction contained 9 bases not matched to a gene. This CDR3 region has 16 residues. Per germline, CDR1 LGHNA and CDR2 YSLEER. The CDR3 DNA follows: TGCGCCAGCAGCCGGGATCGACAGGGATATAACTATGGCTACACCTTC. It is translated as CASSRDRQGYNYGYTF.

The CDR3 protein is CASSQWPLGQGVETQYF. As DNA, the CDR3 is TGCGCCAGCAGCCAGTGGCCTCTAGGACAGGGAGTTGAGACCCAGTACTTC. This chain joins TRBV4-1 and TRBJ2-5; 8 bases line up with TRBD1. V gave up 3 bases and J gave up 5 bases; unmatched junction bases: 14. This CDR3 has 17 amino acids. Germline V lookup: CDR1 MGHRA, CDR2 YSYEKL.

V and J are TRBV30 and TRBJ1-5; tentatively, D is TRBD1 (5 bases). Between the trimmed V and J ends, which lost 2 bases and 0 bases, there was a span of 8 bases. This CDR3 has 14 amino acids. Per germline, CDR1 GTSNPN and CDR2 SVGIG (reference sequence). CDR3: CAWSPGSSNQPQHF. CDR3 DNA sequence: TGTGCCTGGAGTCCAGGGTCTAGCAATCAGCCCCAGCATTTT.

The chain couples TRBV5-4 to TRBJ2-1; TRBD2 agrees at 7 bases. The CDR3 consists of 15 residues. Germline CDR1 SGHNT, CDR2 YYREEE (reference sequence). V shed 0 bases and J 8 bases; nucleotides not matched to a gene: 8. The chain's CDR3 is CASSLVRETQDEQFF. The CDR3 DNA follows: TGTGCCAGCAGCTTGGTGCGGGAGACCCAGGATGAGCAGTTCTTC.

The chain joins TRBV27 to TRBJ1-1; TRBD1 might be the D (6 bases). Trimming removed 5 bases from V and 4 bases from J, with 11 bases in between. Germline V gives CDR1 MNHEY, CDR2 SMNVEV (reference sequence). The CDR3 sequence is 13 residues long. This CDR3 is CASSPPGATEAFF. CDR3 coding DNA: TGTGCCAGCAGTCCTCCAGGGGCCACTGAAGCTTTCTTT.

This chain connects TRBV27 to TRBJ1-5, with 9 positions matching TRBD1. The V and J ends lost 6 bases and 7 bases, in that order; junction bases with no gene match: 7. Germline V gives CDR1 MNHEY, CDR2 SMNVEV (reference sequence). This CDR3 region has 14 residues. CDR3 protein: CASSRQGGGQPQHF. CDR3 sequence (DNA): TGTGCCAGCAGCCGACAGGGGGGCGGCCAGCCCCAGCATTTT.

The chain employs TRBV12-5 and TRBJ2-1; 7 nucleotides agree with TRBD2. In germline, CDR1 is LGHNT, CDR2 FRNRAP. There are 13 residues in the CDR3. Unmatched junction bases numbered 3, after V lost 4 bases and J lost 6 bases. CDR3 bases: TGTGCTAGTGGTTCACGGACTAGCAATGAGCAGTTCTTC. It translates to CASGSRTSNEQFF.

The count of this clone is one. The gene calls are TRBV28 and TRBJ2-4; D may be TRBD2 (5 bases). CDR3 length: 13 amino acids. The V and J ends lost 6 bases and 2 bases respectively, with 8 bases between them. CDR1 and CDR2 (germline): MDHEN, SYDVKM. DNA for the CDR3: TGTGCCAGCAGGCGGGCTCCCAAAAACATTCAGTACTTC. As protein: CASRRAPKNIQYF.

The CDR3 DNA reads TGCAGTGCTAGTTTACTCCGGGAGCAGTTCTTC. Residues: CSASLLREQFF. The chain employs TRBV20-1 and TRBJ2-1; no reliable D call. V gave up 3 bases and J gave up 10 bases, with 10 bases separating them. In germline, CDR1 is DFQATT, CDR2 SNEGSKA (reference sequence). The CDR3 is 11 amino acids.

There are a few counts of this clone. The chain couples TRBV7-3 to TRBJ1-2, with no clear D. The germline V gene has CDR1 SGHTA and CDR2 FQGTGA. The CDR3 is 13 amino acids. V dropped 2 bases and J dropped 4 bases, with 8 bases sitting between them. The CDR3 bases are TGTGCCAGCAGCTTAGAACGGCTCTATGGCTACACCTTC. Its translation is CASSLERLYGYTF.

The CDR3 DNA is TGTGCCAGCAGCGTAGACAGGGCTTGGGGCTATGGCTACACCTTC. Protein product: CASSVDRAWGYGYTF. V and J are TRBV7-8 and TRBJ1-2, with TRBD1 identical over 7 bases. J was trimmed by 4 bases and V by 5 bases; bases with no gene match: 10. Germline V CDR1 and CDR2: SGHVS, FQNEAQ. This CDR3 region has 15 residues.

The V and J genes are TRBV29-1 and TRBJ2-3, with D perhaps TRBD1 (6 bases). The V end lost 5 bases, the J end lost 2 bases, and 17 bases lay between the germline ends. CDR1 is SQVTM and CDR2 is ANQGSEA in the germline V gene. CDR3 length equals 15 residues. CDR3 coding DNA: TGCAGCGTTTGTGGGGGCGGCAGGGCCACAGATACGCAGTATTTT. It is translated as CSVCGGGRATDTQYF.

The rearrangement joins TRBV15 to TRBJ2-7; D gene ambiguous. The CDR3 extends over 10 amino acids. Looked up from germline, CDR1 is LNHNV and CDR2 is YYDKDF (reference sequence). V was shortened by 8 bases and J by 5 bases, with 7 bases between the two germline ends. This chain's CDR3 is CATDPHEQYF. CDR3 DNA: TGTGCCACCGACCCGCACGAGCAGTACTTC. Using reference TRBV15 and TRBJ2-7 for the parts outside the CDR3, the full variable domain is DAMVIQNPRYQVTQFGKPVTLSCSQTLNHNVMYWYQQKSSQAPKLLFHYYDKDFNNEADTPDNFQSRRPNTSFCFLDIRSPGLGDTAMYLCATDPHEQYFGPGTRLTVT.

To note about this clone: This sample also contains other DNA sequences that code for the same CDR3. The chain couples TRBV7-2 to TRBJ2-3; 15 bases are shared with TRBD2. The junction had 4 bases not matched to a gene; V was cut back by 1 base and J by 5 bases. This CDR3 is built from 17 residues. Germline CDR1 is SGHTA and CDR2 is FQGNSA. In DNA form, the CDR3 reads TGTGCCAGCAGCTTAGGGACTAGCGGGAGGGCCGGAGATACGCAGTATTTT. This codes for CASSLGTSGRAGDTQYF.

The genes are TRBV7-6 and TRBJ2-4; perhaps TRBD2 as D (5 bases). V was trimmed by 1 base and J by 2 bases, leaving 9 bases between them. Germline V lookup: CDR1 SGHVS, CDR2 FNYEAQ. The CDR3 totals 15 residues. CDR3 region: CASSLGGFSKNIQYF. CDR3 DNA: TGTGCCAGCAGCTTAGGAGGGTTTTCCAAAAACATTCAGTACTTC.

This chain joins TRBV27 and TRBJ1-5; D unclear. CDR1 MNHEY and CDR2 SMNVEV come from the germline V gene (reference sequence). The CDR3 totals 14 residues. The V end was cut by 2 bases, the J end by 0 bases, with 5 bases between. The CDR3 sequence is CASSLRISNQPQHF. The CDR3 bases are TGTGCCAGCAGTTTACGCATTAGCAATCAGCCCCAGCATTTT.

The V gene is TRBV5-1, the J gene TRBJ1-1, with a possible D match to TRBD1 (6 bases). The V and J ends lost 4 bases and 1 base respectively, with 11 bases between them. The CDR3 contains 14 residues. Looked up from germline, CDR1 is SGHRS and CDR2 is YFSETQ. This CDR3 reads CASSLRGPNTEAFF. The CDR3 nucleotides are TGCGCCAGCAGCCTCAGGGGCCCGAACACTGAAGCTTTCTTT.

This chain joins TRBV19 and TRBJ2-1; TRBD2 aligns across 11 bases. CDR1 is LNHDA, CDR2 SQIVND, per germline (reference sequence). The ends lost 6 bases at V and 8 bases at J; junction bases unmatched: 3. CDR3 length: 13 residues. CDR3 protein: CASSTSGSYEQFF. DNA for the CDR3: TGTGCCAGTAGCACTAGCGGGAGTTATGAGCAGTTCTTC. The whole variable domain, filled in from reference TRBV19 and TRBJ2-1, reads DGGITQSPKYLFRKEGQNVTLSCEQNLNHDAMYWYRQDPGQGLRLIYYSQIVNDFQKGDIAEGYSVSREKKESFPLTVTSAQKNPTAFYLCASSTSGSYEQFFGPGTRLTVL.